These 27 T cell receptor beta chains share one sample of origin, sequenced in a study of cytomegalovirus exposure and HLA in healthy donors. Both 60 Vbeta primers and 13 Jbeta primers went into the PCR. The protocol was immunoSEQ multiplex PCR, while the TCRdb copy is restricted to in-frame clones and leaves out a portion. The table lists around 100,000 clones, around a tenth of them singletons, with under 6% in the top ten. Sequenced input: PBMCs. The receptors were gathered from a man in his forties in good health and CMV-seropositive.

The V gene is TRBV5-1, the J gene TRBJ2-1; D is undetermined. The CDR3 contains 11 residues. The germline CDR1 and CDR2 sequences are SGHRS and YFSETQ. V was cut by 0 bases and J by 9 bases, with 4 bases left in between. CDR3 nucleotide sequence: TGCGCCAGCAGCTTGGTCGGTGAGCAGTTCTTC. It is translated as CASSLVGEQFF.

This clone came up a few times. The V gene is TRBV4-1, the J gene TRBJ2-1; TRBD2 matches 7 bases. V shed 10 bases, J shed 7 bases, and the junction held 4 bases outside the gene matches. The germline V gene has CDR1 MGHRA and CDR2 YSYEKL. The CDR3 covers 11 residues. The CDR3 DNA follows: TGCGCCATTGGGGGGGGGAATGAGCAGTTCTTC. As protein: CAIGGGNEQFF.

The CDR3 reads CAISEGTSGASYEQYF. The CDR3 nucleotides read TGTGCCATCAGTGAGGGGACTAGCGGGGCCTCCTACGAGCAGTACTTC. The genes are TRBV10-3 and TRBJ2-7; TRBD2 aligns across 13 bases. This CDR3 is 16 amino acids long. Trimming at V came to 2 bases and at J to 0 bases, leaving 1 base not matched to a gene. Germline lookup yields CDR1 ENHRY and CDR2 SYGVKD.

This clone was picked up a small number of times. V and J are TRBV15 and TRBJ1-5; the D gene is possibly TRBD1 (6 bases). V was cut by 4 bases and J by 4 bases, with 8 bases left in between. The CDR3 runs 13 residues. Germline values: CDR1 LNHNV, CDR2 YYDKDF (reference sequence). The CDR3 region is CATSMDRNQPQHF. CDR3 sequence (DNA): TGTGCCACCAGCATGGACAGAAATCAGCCCCAGCATTTT.

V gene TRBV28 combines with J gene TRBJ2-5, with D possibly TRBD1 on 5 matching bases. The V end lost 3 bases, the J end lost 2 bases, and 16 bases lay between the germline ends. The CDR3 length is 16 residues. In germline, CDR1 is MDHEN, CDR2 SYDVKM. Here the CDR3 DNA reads TGTGCCAGCAGTTTCCCCCAGAGGACAAGACAAGAGACCCAGTACTTC. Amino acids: CASSFPQRTRQETQYF.

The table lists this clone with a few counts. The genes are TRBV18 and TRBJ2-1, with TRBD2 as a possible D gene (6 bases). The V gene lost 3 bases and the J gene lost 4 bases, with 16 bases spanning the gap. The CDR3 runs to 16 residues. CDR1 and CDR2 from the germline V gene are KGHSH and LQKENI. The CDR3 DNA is TGTGCCAGCTCACCCCCCCTAGGAGGGGCTTACAATGAGCAGTTCTTC. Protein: CASSPPLGGAYNEQFF.

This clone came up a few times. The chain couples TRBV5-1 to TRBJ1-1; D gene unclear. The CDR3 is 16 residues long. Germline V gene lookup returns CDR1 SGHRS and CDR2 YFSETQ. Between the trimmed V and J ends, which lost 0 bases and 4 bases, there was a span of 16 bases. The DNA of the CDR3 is TGCGCCAGCAGCTTGGAACTCTTGAGTTTTGGCACTGAAGCTTTCTTT. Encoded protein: CASSLELLSFGTEAFF.

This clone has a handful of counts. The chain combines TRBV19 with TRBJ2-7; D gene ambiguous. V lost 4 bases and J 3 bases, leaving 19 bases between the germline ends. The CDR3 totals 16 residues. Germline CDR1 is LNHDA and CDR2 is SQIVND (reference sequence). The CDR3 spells CASSTEQHPKIYEQYF. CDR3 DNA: TGTGCCAGTAGTACAGAACAGCACCCGAAAATCTACGAGCAGTACTTC. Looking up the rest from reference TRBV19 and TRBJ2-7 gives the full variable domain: DGGITQSPKYLFRKEGQNVTLSCEQNLNHDAMYWYRQDPGQGLRLIYYSQIVNDFQKGDIAEGYSVSREKKESFPLTVTSAQKNPTAFYLCASSTEQHPKIYEQYFGPGTRLTVT.

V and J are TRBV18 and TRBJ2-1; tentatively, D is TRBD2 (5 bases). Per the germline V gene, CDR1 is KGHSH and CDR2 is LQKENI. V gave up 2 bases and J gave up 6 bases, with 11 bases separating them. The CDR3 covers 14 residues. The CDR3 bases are TGTGCCAGCTCACCAAACCCTAGCAGCAATGAGCAGTTCTTC. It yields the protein CASSPNPSSNEQFF.

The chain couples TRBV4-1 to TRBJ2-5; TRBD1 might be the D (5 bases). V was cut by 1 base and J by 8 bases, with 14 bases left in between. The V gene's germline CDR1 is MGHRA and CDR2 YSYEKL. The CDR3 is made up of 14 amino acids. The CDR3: CASSQGPLDSTQYF. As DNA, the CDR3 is TGCGCCAGCAGCCAAGGACCCCTCGACAGCACCCAGTACTTC.

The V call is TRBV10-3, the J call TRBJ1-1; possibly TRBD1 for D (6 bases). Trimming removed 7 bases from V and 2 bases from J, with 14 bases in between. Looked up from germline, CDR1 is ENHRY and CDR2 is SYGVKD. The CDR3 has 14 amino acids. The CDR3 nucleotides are TGTGCCATCACCAGGGGCCTGGGAAACACTGAAGCTTTCTTT. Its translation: CAITRGLGNTEAFF.

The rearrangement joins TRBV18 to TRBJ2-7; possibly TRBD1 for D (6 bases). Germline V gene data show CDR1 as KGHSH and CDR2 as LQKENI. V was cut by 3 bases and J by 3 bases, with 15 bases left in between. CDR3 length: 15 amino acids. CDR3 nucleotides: TGTGCCAGCTCACCCCGCGCAGGGGTCGACTACGAGCAGTACTTC. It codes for CASSPRAGVDYEQYF.

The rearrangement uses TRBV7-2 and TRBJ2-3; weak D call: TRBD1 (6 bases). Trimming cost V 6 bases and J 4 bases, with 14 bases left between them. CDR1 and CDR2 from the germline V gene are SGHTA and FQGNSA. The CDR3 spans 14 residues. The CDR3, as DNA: TGTGCCAGCAGTTCCAATACAGGGCCAGATACGCAGTATTTT. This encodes CASSSNTGPDTQYF.

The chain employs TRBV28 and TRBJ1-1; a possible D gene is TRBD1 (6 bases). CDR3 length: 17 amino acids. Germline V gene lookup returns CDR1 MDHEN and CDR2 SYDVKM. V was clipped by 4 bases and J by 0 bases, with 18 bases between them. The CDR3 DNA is TGTGCCAGCAGTTCCCCCGGGGGGCCAAATTTGAACACTGAAGCTTTCTTT. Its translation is CASSSPGGPNLNTEAFF.

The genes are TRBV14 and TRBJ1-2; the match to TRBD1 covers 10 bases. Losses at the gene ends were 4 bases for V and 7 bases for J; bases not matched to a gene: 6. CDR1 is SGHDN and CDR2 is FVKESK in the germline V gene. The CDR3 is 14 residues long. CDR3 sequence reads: CASSRPGQGFGYTF. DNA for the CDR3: TGTGCCAGCAGCCGACCGGGACAGGGGTTTGGCTACACCTTC.

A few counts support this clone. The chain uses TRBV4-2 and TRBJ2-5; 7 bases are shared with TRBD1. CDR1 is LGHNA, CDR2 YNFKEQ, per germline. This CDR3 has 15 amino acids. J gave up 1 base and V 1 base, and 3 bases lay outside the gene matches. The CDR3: CASSQGDSGQETQYF. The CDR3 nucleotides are TGTGCCAGCAGCCAAGGGGACAGCGGCCAAGAGACCCAGTACTTC.

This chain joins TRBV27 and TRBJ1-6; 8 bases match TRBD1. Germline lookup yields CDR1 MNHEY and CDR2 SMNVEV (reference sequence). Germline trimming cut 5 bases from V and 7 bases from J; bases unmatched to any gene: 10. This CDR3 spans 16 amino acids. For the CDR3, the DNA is TGTGCCAGCAGTCGTGGACAGGGCCTTGGGAATTCACCCCTCCACTTT. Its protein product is CASSRGQGLGNSPLHF.

Here the CDR3 DNA reads TGTGCCAGCAGGGGACAGGGGGGTAATCAGCCCCAGCATTTT. It yields the protein CASRGQGGNQPQHF. The rearrangement links TRBV6-6 to TRBJ1-5, with 11 nucleotides matching TRBD1. V dropped 6 bases and J dropped 4; count of bases not matched to a gene: 2. The CDR3 runs 14 residues. Germline values: CDR1 MNHNY, CDR2 SVGAGI (reference sequence).

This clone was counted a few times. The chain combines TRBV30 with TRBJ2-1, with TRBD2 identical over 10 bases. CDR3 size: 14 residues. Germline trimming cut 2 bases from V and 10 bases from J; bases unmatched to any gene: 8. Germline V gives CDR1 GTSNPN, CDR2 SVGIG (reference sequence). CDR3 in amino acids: CAWSWGLAGVEQFF. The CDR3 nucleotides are TGTGCCTGGAGTTGGGGTCTAGCGGGGGTAGAGCAGTTCTTC.

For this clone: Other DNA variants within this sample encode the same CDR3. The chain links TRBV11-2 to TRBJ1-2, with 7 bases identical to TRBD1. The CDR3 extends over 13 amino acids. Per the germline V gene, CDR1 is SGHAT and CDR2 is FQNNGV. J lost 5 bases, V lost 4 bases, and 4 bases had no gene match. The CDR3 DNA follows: TGTGCCAGCAGCTCTACAGGGGCTTATGGCTACACCTTC. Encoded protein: CASSSTGAYGYTF.

In DNA, the CDR3 is TGTGCCAGCAGCCCCGGACAGGGACATGACAATGAGCAGTTCTTC. This translates into CASSPGQGHDNEQFF. V and J are TRBV7-9 and TRBJ2-1; 8 bases map to TRBD1. The CDR3 has 15 residues. V trimming: 5 bases; J trimming: 5 bases; junction bases outside the gene matches: 8. The germline V gene has CDR1 SEHNR and CDR2 FQNEAQ (reference sequence). The whole variable domain, remainder taken from reference TRBV7-9 and TRBJ2-1, is DTGVSQNPRHKITKRGQNVTFRCDPISEHNRLYWYRQTLGQGPEFLTYFQNEAQLEKSRLLSDRFSAERPKGSFSTLEIQRTEQGDSAMYLCASSPGQGHDNEQFFGPGTRLTVL.

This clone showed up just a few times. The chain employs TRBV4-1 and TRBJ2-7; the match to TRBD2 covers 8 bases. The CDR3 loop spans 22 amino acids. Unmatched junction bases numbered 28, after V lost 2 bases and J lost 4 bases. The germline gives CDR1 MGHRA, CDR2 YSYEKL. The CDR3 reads CASSQPRLGNVKRERSGYEQYF. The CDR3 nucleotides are TGCGCCAGCAGCCAACCACGTTTGGGAAACGTAAAGCGGGAGAGGAGTGGGTACGAGCAGTACTTC.

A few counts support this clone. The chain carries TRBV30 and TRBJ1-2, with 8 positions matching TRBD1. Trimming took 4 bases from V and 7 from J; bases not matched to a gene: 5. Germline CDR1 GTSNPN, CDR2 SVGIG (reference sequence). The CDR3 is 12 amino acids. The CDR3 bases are TGTGCCTGGATGACAGGGGTTGGTGGCTACACCTTC. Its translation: CAWMTGVGGYTF.

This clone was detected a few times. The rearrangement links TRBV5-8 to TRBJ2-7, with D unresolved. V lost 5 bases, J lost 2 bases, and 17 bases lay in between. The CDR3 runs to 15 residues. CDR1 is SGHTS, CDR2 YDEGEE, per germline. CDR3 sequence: CASSVDSRRAYEQYF. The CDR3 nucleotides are TGTGCCAGCAGTGTAGATTCTCGTCGGGCCTACGAGCAGTACTTC.

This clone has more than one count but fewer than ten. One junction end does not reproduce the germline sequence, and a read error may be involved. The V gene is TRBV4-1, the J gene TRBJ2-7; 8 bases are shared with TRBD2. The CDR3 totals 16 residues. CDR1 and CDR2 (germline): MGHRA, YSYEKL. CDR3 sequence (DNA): TGCGCCAGCAGCCCCCTCCTTCGGACTAGCTCCTTCGAGCAGTACTTC. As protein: CASSPLLRTSSFEQYF.

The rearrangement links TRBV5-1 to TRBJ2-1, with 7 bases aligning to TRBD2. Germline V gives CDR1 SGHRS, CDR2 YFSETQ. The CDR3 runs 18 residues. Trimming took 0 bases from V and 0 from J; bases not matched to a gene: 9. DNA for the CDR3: TGCGCCAGCAGCTTGGCGGCTAGCGGAACTAGCTCCTACAATGAGCAGTTCTTC. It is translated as CASSLAASGTSSYNEQFF. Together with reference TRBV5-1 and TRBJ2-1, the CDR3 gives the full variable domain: KAGVTQTPRYLIKTRGQQVTLSCSPISGHRSVSWYQQTPGQGLQFLFEYFSETQRNKGNFPGRFSGRQFSNSRSEMNVSTLELGDSALYLCASSLAASGTSSYNEQFFGPGTRLTVL.

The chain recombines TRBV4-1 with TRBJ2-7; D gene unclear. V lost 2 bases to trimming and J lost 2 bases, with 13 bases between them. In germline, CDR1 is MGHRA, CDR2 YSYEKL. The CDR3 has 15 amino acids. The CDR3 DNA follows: TGCGCCAGCAGCCAACTGTATAGCACAACCTACGAGCAGTACTTC. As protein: CASSQLYSTTYEQYF.